The T cell receptor beta chain under discussion was sequenced for a study of tumor-infiltrating lymphocytes in primary liver carcinoma. Study-level results: In tumor-adjacent and tumor-blood pairs, overlap was lower than in tumor region pairs. Blood had a significantly lower top-250-clone fraction than tumors did (p = 0.039).

The length of the CDR3 is 15 residues. Germline CDR1 MGHRA, CDR2 YSYEKL. From about 490 ng of total RNA, TCR beta-specific cDNA was reverse-transcribed using a constant-region primer. Amplification in three nested multiplex PCR rounds with slightly modified ARM-PCR gave rise to TCR beta libraries. Use of TRBV1-TRBV30 forward primers with a C-beta reverse primer characterized the first two PCR rounds, which lasted around 9 cycles each. TCRdb re-called the multiplex PCR reads with MiXCR, one entry per CDR3 protein. The table includes around 330,000 distinct CDR3 sequences, over 55% detected once. Germline DNA was also extracted, while the blood RNA originated from unsorted whole blood. Before surgery, 3.5 to 4.5 milliliters of EDTA blood were taken. For this clonotype: What it binds is unknown. At one boundary the junction diverges from the germline segment, which might be a read error.

The receptor comes from a man aged 35-49 years with primary liver carcinoma and hepatitis B virus infection. V gene TRBV4-1 combines with J gene TRBJ1-5; D perhaps matches TRBD1 (6 bases). Sequenced material: peripheral blood. The CDR3 bases are TGCGCCAGCAGCCTACAGGGTATGGTAGGTCAGCCCCGGCACTTT. This codes for CASSLQGMVGQPRHF.